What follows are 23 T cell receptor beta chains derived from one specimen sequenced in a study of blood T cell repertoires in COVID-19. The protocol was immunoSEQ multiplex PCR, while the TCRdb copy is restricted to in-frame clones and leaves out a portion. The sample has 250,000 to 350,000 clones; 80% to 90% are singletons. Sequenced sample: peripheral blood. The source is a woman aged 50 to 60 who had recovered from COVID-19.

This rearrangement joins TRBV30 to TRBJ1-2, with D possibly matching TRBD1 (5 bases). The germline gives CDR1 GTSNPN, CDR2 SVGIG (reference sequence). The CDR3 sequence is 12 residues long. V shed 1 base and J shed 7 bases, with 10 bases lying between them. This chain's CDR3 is CAWSAGEVGYTF. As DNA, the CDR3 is TGTGCCTGGAGTGCGGGGGAAGTTGGCTACACCTTC.

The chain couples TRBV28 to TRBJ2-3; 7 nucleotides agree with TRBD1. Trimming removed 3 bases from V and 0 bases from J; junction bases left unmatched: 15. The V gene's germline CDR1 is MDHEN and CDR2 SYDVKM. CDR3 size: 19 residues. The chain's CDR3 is CASSFILADRDSSTDTQYF. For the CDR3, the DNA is TGTGCCAGCAGTTTCATTCTTGCCGACCGGGACAGTAGCACAGATACGCAGTATTTT.

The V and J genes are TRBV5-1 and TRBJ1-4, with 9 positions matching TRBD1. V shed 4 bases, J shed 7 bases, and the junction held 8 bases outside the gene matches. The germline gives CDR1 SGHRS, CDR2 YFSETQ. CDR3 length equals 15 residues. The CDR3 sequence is CASSPGQGNTEKLFF. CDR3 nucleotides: TGCGCCAGCAGCCCCGGACAGGGGAATACTGAAAAACTGTTTTTT.

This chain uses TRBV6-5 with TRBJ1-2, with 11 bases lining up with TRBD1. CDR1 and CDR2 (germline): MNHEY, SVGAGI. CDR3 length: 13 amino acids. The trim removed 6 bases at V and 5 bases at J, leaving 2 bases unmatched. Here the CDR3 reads CASRDRGLYGYTF. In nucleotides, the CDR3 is TGTGCCAGCAGGGACAGGGGGCTATATGGCTACACCTTC.

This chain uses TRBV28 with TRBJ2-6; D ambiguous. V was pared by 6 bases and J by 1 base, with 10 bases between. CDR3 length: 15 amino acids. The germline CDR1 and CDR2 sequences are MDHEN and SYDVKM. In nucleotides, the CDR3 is TGTGCCAGCAGAGGCGGCTCATCTGGGGCCAACGTCCTGACTTTC. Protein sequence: CASRGGSSGANVLTF.

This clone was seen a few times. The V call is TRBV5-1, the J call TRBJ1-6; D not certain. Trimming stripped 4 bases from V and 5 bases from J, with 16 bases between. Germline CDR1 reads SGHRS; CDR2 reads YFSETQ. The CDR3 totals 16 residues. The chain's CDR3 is CASSIHISADNSPLHF. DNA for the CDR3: TGCGCCAGCAGCATCCACATCTCGGCGGATAATTCACCCCTCCACTTT.

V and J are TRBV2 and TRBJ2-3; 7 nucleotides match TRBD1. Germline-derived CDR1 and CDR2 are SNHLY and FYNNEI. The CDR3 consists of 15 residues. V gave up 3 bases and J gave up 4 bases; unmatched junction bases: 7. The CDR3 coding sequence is TGTGCCAGCAGTGACTCGACAGGGCTACCAGATACGCAGTATTTT. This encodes CASSDSTGLPDTQYF.

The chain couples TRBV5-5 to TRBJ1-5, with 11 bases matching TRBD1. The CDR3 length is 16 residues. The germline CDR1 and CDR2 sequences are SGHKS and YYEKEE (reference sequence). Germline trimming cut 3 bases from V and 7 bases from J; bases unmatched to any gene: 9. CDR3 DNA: TGTGCCAGCAGCTCCGGGACAGGGGGTCTCGGGCAGCCCCAGCATTTT. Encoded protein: CASSSGTGGLGQPQHF.

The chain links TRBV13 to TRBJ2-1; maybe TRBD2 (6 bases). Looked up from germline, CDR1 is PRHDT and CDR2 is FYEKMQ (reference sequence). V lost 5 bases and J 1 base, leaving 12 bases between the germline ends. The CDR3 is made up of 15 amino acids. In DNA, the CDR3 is TGTGCCAGCAGCGAGGGACTTCTGTCCTACAATGAGCAGTTCTTC. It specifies CASSEGLLSYNEQFF.

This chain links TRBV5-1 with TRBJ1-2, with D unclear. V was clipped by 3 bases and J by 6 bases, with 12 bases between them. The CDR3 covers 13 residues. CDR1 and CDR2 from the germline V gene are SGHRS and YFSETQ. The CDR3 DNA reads TGCGCCAGCAGCTGGGCCTCCGGGGATGGCTACACCTTC. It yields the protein CASSWASGDGYTF.

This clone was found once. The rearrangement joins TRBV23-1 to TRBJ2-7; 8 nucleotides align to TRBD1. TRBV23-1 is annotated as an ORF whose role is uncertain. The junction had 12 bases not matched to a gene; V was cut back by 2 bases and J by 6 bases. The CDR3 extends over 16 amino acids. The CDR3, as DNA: TGCGCCAGCAGTCAAGGAGACAGGGGAGCGATCTGCGAGCAGTACTTC. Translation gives CASSQGDRGAICEQYF.

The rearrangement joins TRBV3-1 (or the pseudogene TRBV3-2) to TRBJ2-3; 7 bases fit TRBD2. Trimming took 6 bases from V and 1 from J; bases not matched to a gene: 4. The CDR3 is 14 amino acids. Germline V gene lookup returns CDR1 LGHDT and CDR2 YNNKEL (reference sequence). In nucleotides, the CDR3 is TGTGCCAGCAGGCGGGAGACGGGCACAGATACGCAGTATTTT. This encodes CASRRETGTDTQYF.

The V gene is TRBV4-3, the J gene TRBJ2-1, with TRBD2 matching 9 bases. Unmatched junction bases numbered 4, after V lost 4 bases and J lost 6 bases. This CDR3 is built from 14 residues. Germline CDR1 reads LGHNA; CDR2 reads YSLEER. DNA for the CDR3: TGCGCCAGCAGCCCACGGACTAGCGTCAATGAGCAGTTCTTC. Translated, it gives CASSPRTSVNEQFF.

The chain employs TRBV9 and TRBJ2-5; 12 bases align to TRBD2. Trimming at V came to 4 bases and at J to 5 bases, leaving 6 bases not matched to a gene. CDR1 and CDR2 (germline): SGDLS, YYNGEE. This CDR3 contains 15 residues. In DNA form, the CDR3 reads TGTGCCAGCAGCCCCACTACTAGCGGGGGGGAGACCCAGTACTTC. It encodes CASSPTTSGGETQYF.

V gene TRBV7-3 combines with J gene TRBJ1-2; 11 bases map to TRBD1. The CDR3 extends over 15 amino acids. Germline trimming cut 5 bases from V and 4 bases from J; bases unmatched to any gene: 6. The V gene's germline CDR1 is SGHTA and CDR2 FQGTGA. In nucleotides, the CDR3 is TGTGCCAGCAGCATCGGGACAGGGGGACGCTATGGCTACACCTTC. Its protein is CASSIGTGGRYGYTF.

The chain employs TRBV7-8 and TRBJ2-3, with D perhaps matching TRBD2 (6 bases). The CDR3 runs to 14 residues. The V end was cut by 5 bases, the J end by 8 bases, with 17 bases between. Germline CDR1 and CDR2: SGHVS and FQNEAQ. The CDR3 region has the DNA TGTGCCAGCAGCCCAGGAGGGCTAGGGAGTACGCAGTATTTT. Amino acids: CASSPGGLGSTQYF.

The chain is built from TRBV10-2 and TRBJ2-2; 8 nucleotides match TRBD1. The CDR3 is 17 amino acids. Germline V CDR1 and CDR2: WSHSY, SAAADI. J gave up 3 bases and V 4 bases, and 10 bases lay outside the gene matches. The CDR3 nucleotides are TGCGCCAGCAGTGGGATGGACAGGGTAAAGGACACCGGGGAGCTGTTTTTT. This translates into CASSGMDRVKDTGELFF.

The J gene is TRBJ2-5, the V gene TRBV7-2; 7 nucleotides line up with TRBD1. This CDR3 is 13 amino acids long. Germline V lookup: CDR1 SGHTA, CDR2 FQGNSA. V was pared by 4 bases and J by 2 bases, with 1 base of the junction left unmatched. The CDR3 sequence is CASSSGQQETQYF. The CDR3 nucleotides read TGTGCCAGCAGCTCGGGACAGCAAGAGACCCAGTACTTC.

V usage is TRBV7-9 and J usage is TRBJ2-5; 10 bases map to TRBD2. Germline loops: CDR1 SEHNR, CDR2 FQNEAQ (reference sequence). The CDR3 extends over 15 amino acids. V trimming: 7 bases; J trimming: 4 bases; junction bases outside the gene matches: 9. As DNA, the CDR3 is TGTGCCAGCACCTCCCTAGCGGGAGAAGGAGAGACCCAGTACTTC. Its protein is CASTSLAGEGETQYF. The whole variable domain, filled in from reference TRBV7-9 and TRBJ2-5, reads DTGVSQNPRHKITKRGQNVTFRCDPISEHNRLYWYRQTLGQGPEFLTYFQNEAQLEKSRLLSDRFSAERPKGSFSTLEIQRTEQGDSAMYLCASTSLAGEGETQYFGPGTRLLVL.

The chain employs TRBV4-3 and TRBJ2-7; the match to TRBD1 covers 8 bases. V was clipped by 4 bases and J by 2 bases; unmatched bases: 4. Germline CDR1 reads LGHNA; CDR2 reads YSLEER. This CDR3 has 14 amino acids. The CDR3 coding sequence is TGCGCCAGCAGCCCGGGGGACAGGCCCTACGAGCAGTACTTC. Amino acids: CASSPGDRPYEQYF.

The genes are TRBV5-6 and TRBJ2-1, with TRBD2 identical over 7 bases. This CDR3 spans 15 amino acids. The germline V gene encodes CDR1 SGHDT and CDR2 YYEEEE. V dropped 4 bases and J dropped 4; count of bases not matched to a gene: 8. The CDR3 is CASSGVAGLYNEQFF. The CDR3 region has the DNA TGTGCCAGCAGCGGAGTAGCGGGTCTTTACAATGAGCAGTTCTTC.

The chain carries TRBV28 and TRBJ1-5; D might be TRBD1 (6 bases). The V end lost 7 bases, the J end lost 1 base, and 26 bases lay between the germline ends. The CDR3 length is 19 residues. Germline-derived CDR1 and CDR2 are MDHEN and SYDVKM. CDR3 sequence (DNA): TGTGCCAGCAATGGATACGGGGGGGCCTCTTTTATAAGCAATCAGCCCCAGCATTTT. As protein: CASNGYGGASFISNQPQHF. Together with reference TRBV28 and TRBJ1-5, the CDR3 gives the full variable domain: DVKVTQSSRYLVKRTGEKVFLECVQDMDHENMFWYRQDPGLGLRLIYFSYDVKMKEKGDIPEGYSVSREKKERFSLILESASTNQTSMYLCASNGYGGASFISNQPQHFGDGTRLSIL.

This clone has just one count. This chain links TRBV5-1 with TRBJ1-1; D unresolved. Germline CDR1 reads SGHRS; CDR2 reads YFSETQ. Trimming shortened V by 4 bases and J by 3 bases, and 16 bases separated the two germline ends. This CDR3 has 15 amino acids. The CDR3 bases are TGCGCCAGCAGCCCCCGCGCGGGGAAGGACACTGAAGCTTTCTTT. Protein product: CASSPRAGKDTEAFF. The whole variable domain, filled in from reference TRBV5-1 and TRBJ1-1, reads KAGVTQTPRYLIKTRGQQVTLSCSPISGHRSVSWYQQTPGQGLQFLFEYFSETQRNKGNFPGRFSGRQFSNSRSEMNVSTLELGDSALYLCASSPRAGKDTEAFFGQGTRLTVV.